A single sample is the source of the 6 T cell receptor beta chains below, sequenced in a study of tumor-infiltrating lymphocytes in primary liver carcinoma (dated by TCRdb to 2016 to 2017). Without any cell sorting, total RNA and DNA were co-extracted from roughly 18-30 mg of bulk tissue using the AllPrep DNA/RNA mini kit. The reads were generated on an Illumina HiSeq 2500. A constant-region primer and ProtoScript II reverse transcriptase were used to reverse-transcribe TCRbeta-specific cDNA from around 530 ng total RNA. The TCRbeta libraries were prepared through three rounds of nested multiplex PCR following a slightly modified ARM-PCR procedure. Multiplex TRBV1-TRBV30 forward primers and a Cbeta reverse primer were used in the first two PCR rounds, each of which was run for around 10 cycles. Using fastp at Q25 and MiXCR, TCRdb reprocessed the public reads and kept productive beta chains. Every distinct CDR3 protein forms one entry, paired with its most common genes and DNA. The sample table contains roughly 30,000 distinct CDR3 sequences; only one count was recorded for around 71% of them. The leading ten clones occupy about 31% of the sample.

The sample consisted of liver tumor tissue from sampling region 3. The sample's cell subset or site, from its label and the paper: tumor region T3, left-lateral pole. All receptors come from a woman in her 30s with primary liver carcinoma and hepatitis B virus infection.

This clonotype came up a few times. V is TRBV20-1 and J is TRBJ2-3, with a possible D match to TRBD1 (6 bases). The tail of the sequence fits TRBJ1-5 better, so the J call may be wrong. The CDR3 runs to 16 residues. Germline CDR1 DFQATT, CDR2 SNEGSKA (reference sequence). Here the CDR3 DNA reads TGCAGTGCATCGGACCCTAGCGGGAGGGGGTCAGATACGCAGCATTTT. It translates to CSASDPSGRGSDTQHF.

Comment on this clonotype: At one end the junction does not follow the germline gene, possibly because of a read error. The chain carries TRBV7-9 and TRBJ2-6, with TRBD2 as a possible D gene (6 bases). CDR1 and CDR2 (germline): SEHNR, FQNEAQ (reference sequence). This CDR3 comprises 17 residues. DNA of the CDR3: TGTGCCAGCGGTAGTAGCGGAATTAGCCCTGGGGCCAACGTCCTAACTTTC. Translation gives CASGSSGISPGANVLTF.

Comments on this clonotype: One end of the junction varies from germline; a read error may be responsible. The V gene is TRBV11-2, the J gene TRBJ1-1; D unresolved. CDR3 length: 14 residues. Germline V CDR1 and CDR2: SGHAT, FQNNGV. The DNA for the CDR3 is TGTGCCAGCAGCTTATCCGGTCTGAACACTGAAGCTTTATTT. Residues: CASSLSGLNTEALF.

This clonotype was counted ten times or more. V gene TRBV11-2 combines with J gene TRBJ2-3; D is undetermined. This CDR3 is 17 amino acids long. Deletions cut 1 base from V and 1 base from J, with 15 bases between. Germline loops: CDR1 SGHAT, CDR2 FQNNGV. CDR3: CASSLGIRREGTDTQYF. In DNA form, the CDR3 reads TGTGCCAGCAGCTTAGGGATTCGAAGGGAAGGCACAGATACGCAGTATTTT.

Points on this clonotype: Germline and junction disagree at one end, which may indicate a read error. This rearrangement joins TRBV6-5 to TRBJ1-1; D not certain. The CDR3 runs 13 residues. In germline, CDR1 is MNHEY, CDR2 SVGAGI. The chain's CDR3 is CVSTEGTYTEAFF. DNA of the CDR3: TGTGTCAGCACTGAGGGAACATACACTGAGGCTTTCTTT.

This chain joins TRBV5-4 and TRBJ2-3, with TRBD2 identical over 10 bases. The CDR3 covers 18 residues. In germline, CDR1 is SGHNT, CDR2 YYREEE (reference sequence). V lost 9 bases to trimming and J lost 6 bases; unmatched junction nucleotides: 22. The CDR3 region is CAISNPAASGSRSDTQYF. The CDR3 DNA follows: TGTGCCATCAGTAACCCGGCGGCTAGCGGGAGTCGGTCGGATACGCAGTATTTT.